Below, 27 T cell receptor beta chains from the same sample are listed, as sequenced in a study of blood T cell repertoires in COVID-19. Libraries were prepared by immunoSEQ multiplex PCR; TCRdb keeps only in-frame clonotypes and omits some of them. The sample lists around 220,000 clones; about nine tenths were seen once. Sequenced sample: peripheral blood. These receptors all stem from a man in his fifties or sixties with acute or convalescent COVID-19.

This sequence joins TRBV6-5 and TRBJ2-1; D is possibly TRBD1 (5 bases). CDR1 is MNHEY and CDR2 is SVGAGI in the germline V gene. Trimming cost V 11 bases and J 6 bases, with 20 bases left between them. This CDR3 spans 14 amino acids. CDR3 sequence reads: CASWAREKGNEQFF. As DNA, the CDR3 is TGTGCCTCCTGGGCCAGGGAAAAGGGCAATGAGCAGTTCTTC.

The CDR3 bases are TGCGCCAGCAGCCGAGGGGCAGGGGGCGGTGAAAAACTGTTTTTT. The encoded protein is CASSRGAGGGEKLFF. This chain joins TRBV5-1 and TRBJ1-4, with 8 bases identical to TRBD1. Germline V gene data show CDR1 as SGHRS and CDR2 as YFSETQ. Trimming took 4 bases from V and 7 from J; bases not matched to a gene: 9. This CDR3 is 15 amino acids long. Combining the CDR3 with reference TRBV5-1 and TRBJ1-4 gives the whole variable domain KAGVTQTPRYLIKTRGQQVTLSCSPISGHRSVSWYQQTPGQGLQFLFEYFSETQRNKGNFPGRFSGRQFSNSRSEMNVSTLELGDSALYLCASSRGAGGGEKLFFGSGTQLSVL.

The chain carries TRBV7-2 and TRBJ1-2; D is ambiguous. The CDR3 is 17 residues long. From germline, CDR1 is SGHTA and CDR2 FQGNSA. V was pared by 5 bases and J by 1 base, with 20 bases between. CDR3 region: CASSPRNIGSDNYGYTF. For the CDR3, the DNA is TGTGCCAGCAGCCCGCGAAATATCGGGTCAGATAACTATGGCTACACCTTC.

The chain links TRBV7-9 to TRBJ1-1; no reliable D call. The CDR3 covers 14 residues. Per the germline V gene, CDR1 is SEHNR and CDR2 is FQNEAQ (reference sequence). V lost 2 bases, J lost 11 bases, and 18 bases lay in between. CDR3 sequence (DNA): TGTGCCAGCAGCTTATGGCGGGATAGGGAGGATGCTTTCTTT. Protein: CASSLWRDREDAFF.

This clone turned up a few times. The CDR3 region has the DNA TGTGCCTGGATCCCTCGGGACACCCTCTATGGCTACACCTTC. Amino acid sequence: CAWIPRDTLYGYTF. This sequence joins TRBV30 and TRBJ1-2, with D perhaps TRBD1 (6 bases). V was shortened by 4 bases and J by 4 bases, with 16 bases between the two germline ends. Germline loops: CDR1 GTSNPN, CDR2 SVGIG (reference sequence). CDR3 length: 14 residues.

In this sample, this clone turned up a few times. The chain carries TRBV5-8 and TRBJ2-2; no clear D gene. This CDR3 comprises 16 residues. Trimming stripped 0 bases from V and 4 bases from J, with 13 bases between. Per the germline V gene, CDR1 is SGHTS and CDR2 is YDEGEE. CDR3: CASSLGRISGTGELFF. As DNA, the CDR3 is TGTGCCAGCAGCTTGGGTCGGATTTCGGGCACCGGGGAGCTGTTTTTT.

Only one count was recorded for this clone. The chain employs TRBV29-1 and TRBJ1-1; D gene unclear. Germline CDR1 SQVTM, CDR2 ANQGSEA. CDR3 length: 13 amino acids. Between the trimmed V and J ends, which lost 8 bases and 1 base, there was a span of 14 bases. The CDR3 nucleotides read TGCAGCTCCGCCTGGGGAGAGAACACTGAAGCTTTCTTT. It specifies CSSAWGENTEAFF.

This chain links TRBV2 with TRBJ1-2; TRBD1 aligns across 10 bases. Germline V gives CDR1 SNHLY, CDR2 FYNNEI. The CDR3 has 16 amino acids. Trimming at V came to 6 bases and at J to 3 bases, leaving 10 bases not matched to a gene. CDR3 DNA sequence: TGTGCCAGCAGGCCGGGACAGGGGAAATGGGACTATGGCTACACCTTC. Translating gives CASRPGQGKWDYGYTF.

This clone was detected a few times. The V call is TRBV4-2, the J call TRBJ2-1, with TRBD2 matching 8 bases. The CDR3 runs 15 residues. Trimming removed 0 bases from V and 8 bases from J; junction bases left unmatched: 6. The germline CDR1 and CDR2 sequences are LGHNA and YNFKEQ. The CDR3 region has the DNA TGTGCCAGCAGCCAAGACCGGGGGGGCAGGTATGAGCAGTTCTTC. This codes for CASSQDRGGRYEQFF.

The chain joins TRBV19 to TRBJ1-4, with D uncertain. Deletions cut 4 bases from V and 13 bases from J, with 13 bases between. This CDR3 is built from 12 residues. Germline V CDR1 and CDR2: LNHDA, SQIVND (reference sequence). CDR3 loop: CASSSAAGGLFF. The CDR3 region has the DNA TGTGCCAGTAGTAGCGCAGCGGGCGGACTGTTTTTT.

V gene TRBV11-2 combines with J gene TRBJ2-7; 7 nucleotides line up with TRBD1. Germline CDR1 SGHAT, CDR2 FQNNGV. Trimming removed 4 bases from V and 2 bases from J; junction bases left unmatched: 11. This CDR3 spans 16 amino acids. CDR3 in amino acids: CASSSPSWDRPYEQYF. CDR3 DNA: TGTGCCAGCAGCTCCCCCTCGTGGGACAGACCCTACGAGCAGTACTTC.

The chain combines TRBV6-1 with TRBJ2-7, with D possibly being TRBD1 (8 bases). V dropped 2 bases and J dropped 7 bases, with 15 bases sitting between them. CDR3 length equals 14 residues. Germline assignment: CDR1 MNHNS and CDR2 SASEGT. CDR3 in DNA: TGTGCCAGCAGTGAACCCGGACAGGGAGGGGAGCAGTACTTC. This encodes CASSEPGQGGEQYF.

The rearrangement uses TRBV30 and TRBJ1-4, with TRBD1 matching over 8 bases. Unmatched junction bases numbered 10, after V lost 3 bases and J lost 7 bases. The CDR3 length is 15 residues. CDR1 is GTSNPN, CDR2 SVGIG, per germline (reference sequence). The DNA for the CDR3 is TGTGCCTGGAGGGGACAGGCATTTAGCGGTGAAAAACTGTTTTTT. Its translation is CAWRGQAFSGEKLFF. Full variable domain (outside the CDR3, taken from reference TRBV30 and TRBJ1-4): SQTIHQWPATLVQPVGSPLSLECTVEGTSNPNLYWYRQAAGRGLQLLFYSVGIGQISSEVPQNLSASRPQDRQFILSSKKLLLSDSGFYLCAWRGQAFSGEKLFFGSGTQLSVL.

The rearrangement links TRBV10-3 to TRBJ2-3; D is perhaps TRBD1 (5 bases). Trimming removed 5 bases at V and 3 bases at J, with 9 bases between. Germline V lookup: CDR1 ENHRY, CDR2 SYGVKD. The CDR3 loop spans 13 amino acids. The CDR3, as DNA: TGTGCCATCAGTCCCAGGGAAACAGATACGCAGTATTTT. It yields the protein CAISPRETDTQYF.

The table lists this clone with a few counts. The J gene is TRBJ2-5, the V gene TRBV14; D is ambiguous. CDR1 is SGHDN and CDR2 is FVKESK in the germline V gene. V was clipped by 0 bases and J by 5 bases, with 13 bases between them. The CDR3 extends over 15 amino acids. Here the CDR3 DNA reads TGTGCCAGCAGCCAAGATTGGAGAACACCGGAGACCCAGTACTTC. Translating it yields CASSQDWRTPETQYF.

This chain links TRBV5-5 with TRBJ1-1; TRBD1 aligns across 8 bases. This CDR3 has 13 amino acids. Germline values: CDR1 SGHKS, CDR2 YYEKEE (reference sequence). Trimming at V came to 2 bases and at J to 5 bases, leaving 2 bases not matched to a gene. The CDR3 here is CASSFGQGTEAFF. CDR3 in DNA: TGTGCCAGCAGCTTTGGACAGGGAACTGAAGCTTTCTTT.

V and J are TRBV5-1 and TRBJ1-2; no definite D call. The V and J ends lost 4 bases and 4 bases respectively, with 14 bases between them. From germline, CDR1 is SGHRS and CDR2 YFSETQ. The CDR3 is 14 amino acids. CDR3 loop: CASSPNSPTYGYTF. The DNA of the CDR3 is TGCGCCAGCAGCCCCAATAGCCCCACCTATGGCTACACCTTC. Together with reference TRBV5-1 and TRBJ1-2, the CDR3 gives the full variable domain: KAGVTQTPRYLIKTRGQQVTLSCSPISGHRSVSWYQQTPGQGLQFLFEYFSETQRNKGNFPGRFSGRQFSNSRSEMNVSTLELGDSALYLCASSPNSPTYGYTFGSGTRLTVV.

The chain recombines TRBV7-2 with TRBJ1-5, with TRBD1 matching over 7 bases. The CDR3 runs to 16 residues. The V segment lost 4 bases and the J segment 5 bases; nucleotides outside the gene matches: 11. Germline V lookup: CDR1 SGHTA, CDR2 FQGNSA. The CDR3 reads CASSSTDRPRDQPQHF. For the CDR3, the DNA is TGTGCCAGCAGCTCTACGGACAGGCCGAGGGATCAGCCCCAGCATTTT.

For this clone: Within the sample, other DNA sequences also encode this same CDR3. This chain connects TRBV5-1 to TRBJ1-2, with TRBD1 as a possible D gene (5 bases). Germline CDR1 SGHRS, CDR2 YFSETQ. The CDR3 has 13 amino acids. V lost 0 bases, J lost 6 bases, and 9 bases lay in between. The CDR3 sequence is CASSLEQGNGYTF. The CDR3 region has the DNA TGCGCCAGCAGCTTGGAGCAGGGCAATGGCTACACCTTC.

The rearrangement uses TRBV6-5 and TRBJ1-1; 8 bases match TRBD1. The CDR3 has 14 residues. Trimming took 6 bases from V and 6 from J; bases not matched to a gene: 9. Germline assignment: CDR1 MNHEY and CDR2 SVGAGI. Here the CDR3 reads CASSTTGGRAEAFF. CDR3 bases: TGTGCCAGCAGCACCACAGGGGGACGCGCTGAAGCTTTCTTT.

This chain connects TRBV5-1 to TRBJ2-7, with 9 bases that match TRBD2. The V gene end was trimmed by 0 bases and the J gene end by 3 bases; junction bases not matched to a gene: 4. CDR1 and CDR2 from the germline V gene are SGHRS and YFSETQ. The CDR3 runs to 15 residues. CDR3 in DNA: TGCGCCAGCAGCTTGGGGGCTAGCGGGGACTACGAGCAGTACTTC. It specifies CASSLGASGDYEQYF.

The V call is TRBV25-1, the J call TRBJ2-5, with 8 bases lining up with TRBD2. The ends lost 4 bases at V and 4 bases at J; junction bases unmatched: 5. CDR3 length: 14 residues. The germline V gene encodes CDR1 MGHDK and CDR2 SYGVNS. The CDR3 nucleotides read TGTGCCAGCAGTGCGGGAGGGGCGGGAGAGACCCAGTACTTC. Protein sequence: CASSAGGAGETQYF.

CDR3 sequence (DNA): TGTGCCAGCAGCCGACAGGGGACCGGGGAGCTGTTTTTT. Residues: CASSRQGTGELFF. The rearrangement joins TRBV2 to TRBJ2-2; 8 positions agree with TRBD1. V lost 6 bases to trimming and J lost 5 bases; unmatched junction nucleotides: 2. The CDR3 has 13 residues. Germline CDR1 is SNHLY and CDR2 is FYNNEI.

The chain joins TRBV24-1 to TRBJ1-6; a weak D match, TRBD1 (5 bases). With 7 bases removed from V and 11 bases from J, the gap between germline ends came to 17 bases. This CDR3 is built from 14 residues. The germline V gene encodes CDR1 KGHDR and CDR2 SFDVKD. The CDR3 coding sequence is TGTGCCACCAGGCCGTCCCTGGGGGAGGCACCCCTCCACTTT. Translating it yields CATRPSLGEAPLHF.

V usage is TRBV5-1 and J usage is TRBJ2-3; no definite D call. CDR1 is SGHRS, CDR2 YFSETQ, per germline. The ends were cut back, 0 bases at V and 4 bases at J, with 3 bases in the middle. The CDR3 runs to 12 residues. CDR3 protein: CASSLVADTQYF. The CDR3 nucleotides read TGCGCCAGCAGCTTGGTAGCAGATACGCAGTATTTT.

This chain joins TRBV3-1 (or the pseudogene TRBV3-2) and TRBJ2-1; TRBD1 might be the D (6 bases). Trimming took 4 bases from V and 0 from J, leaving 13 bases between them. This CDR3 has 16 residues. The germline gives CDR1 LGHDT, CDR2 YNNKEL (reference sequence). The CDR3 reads CASSRSGQSSYNEQFF. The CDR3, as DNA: TGTGCCAGCAGCCGAAGCGGACAGAGCTCCTACAATGAGCAGTTCTTC.

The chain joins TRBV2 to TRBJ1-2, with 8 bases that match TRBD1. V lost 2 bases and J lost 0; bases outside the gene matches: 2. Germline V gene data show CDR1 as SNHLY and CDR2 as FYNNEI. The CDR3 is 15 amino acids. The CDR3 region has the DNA TGTGCCAGCAGTGAACGGACAGGGACTAACTATGGCTACACCTTC. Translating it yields CASSERTGTNYGYTF.